This T cell receptor beta chain was found in a study of CD8 T cells in ankylosing spondylitis (dated by TCRdb to 2016 to 2017). Broadly, across the study: The study set out to find disease-linked TCR variants by profiling T cell receptor beta repertoires in ankylosing spondylitis patients and healthy donors. The whole study cohort included 90 to 120 healthy donors and over 20 ankylosing spondylitis patients. Peripheral blood was sampled, and synovial fluid was also collected from ankylosing spondylitis patients.

Study-wide findings and limitations: The disease-linked clones were reported to be significantly enriched in matched synovial fluid samples from ankylosing spondylitis patients. Some of the motif variants had been reported before in the synovial fluid and blood of reactive arthritis patients, a finding that suggests common disease-initiation mechanisms. Blood from ankylosing spondylitis patients appeared to be characterized by a TCR beta motif made up of about 8 highly homologous amino acid variants. The disease-linked clones showed a CD8+ phenotype and occurred at relatively low frequencies in peripheral blood.

This clonotype was counted ten times or more. Its specific antigen is unknown. Base-call qualities are not available, and no considerably larger clone is one nucleotide away. Sequenced on an Illumina HiSeq 2500. TCR beta libraries were prepared by quantitative 5'-RACE with molecular barcodes. As for the original processing: A new computational method, built on a probabilistic model of VDJ rearrangement, was used to identify disease-linked TCR variants. In-frame beta chains were kept once TCRdb had trimmed the public reads at Q25 with fastp and called clones with MiXCR. Rows are combined by CDR3 protein, so each entry shows the most common genes and DNA. None of the V and J calls come from the authors' own analysis; TCRdb made them. Here the sample has about 400,000 distinct CDR3 sequences; around 22% occur a single time. Less than 20% of the sample goes to the ten largest clones. The germline V gene (reference sequence) specifies DFQATT as CDR1 and SNEGSKA as CDR2. From the cysteine through the phenylalanine, the CDR3 covers 14 amino acids. Here the CDR3 DNA is all that survives: 42 bases in frame from base 1. V was cut back by 1 base and J by 4 bases, leaving a gap of 13 bases between them.

This receptor was identified in a male donor with ankylosing spondylitis. What was sequenced was blood, either unsorted or a sorted T cell fraction (not recorded which). The sequence joins TRBV20-1 to TRBJ2-5, with TRBD1 perhaps the D gene, on 7 matching bases. The CDR3 protein: CSARVAGGSETQYF. The sequenced DNA: TGCAGTGCTAGAGTGGCAGGGGGGTCAGAGACCCAGTACTTC.